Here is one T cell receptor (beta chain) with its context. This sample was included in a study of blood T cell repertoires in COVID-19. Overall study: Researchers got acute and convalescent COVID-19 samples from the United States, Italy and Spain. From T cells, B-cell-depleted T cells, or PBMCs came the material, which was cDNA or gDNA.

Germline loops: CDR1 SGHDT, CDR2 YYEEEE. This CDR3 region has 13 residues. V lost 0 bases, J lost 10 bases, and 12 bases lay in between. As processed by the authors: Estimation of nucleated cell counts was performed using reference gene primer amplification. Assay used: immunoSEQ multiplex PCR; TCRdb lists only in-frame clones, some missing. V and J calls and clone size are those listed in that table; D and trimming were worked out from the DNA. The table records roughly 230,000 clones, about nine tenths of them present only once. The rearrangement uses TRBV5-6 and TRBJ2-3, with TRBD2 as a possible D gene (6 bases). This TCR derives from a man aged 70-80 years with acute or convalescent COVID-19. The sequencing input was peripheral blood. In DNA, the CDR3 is TGTGCCAGCAGCTTGGCACAGGCGGGGTCGCAGTATTTT. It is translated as CASSLAQAGSQYF. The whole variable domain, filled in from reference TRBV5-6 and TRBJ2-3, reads DAGVTQSPTHLIKTRGQQVTLRCSPKSGHDTVSWYQQALGQGPQFIFQYYEEEERQRGNFPDRFSGHQFPNYSSELNVNALLLGDSALYLCASSLAQAGSQYFGPGTRLTVL.